This TCR beta chain appears in the sequencing data of a study of OX40 agonist ivuxolimab in advanced cancers. Clones were read by immunoSEQ multiplex PCR, and TCRdb kept only the in-frame ones, dropping some. This sample has roughly 70,000 clones, with approximately 86% found just once. Sampling of blood occurred at baseline, cycle 4 day 1, and cycle 7 day 1. Per the germline V gene, CDR1 is SNHLY and CDR2 is FYNNEI. This CDR3 has 12 amino acids. Trimming took 6 bases from V and 4 from J, leaving 9 bases between them. The sequenced sample was CD4+ or CD8+ T cells sorted from blood, obtained in a trial of the OX40 agonist ivuxolimab. This chain joins TRBV2 and TRBJ1-2; D is unresolved. This clonotype originated in an adult with an advanced solid tumor such as melanoma, head and neck, liver or kidney cancer. CDR3 DNA: TGTGCCAGCAGCGGGCAGACCTATGGCTACACCTTC. This encodes CASSGQTYGYTF. The full variable domain, in which reference TRBV2 and TRBJ1-2 provide the parts outside the CDR3, is EPEVTQTPSHQVTQMGQEVILRCVPISNHLYFYWYRQILGQKVEFLVSFYNNEISEKSEIFDDQFSVERPDGSNFTLKIRSTKLEDSAMYFCASSGQTYGYTFGSGTRLTVV.